One and the same sample provided the 11 T cell receptor beta chains below, sequenced in a study of somatic mutations in cytotoxic T cells in rheumatoid arthritis. Method: immunoSEQ multiplex PCR; TCRdb's copy keeps in-frame clones and lacks some. The top ten hold over 15% of the sample, which has 20,000 to 25,000 clones, more than 70% seen once. Sequencing was performed on CD8+ T cells sorted from blood. Receptors originate from a woman aged 50 to 60 in good health.

The chain carries TRBV5-4 and TRBJ2-7; 7 positions match TRBD1. CDR1 and CDR2 (germline): SGHNT, YYREEE (reference sequence). CDR3 length equals 15 residues. V was pared by 3 bases and J by 0 bases, with 6 bases of the junction left unmatched. The CDR3: CASSSERGHSYEQYF. DNA of the CDR3: TGTGCCAGCAGCTCCGAGAGGGGGCACTCCTACGAGCAGTACTTC.

The chain employs TRBV4-3 and TRBJ2-3; D possibly corresponds to TRBD1 (6 bases). The V gene lost 0 bases and the J gene lost 3 bases, with 13 bases spanning the gap. Germline V CDR1 and CDR2: LGHNA, YSLEER. The CDR3 loop spans 16 amino acids. The CDR3 nucleotides read TGCGCCAGCAGCCAAGATGTCGCAGGGGTGACAGATACGCAGTATTTT. Its protein is CASSQDVAGVTDTQYF.

This chain uses TRBV11-2 with TRBJ1-1, with a tentative D call TRBD1 (6 bases). This CDR3 is 15 amino acids long. Germline CDR1 reads SGHAT; CDR2 reads FQNNGV. Trimming shortened V by 4 bases and J by 4 bases, and 16 bases separated the two germline ends. The CDR3 nucleotides read TGTGCCAGCAGCTACAAAGGGGGAGGAGGCACTGAAGCTTTCTTT. Translation: CASSYKGGGGTEAFF.

This chain links TRBV27 with TRBJ2-2; 8 nucleotides agree with TRBD2. V lost 6 bases to trimming and J lost 3 bases; unmatched junction nucleotides: 6. The germline V gene has CDR1 MNHEY and CDR2 SMNVEV (reference sequence). The CDR3 is 15 residues long. CDR3 DNA: TGTGCCAGCAGCTTACGGGGGGGATACACCGGGGAGCTGTTTTTT. Its translation: CASSLRGGYTGELFF.

The chain is built from TRBV9 and TRBJ2-1, with 10 nucleotides matching TRBD1. CDR1 is SGDLS, CDR2 YYNGEE, per germline. The V and J ends lost 4 bases and 7 bases, in that order; junction bases with no gene match: 14. The CDR3 loop spans 17 amino acids. The CDR3 spells CASSPLSSGTGVNEQFF. The CDR3 nucleotides are TGTGCCAGCAGCCCACTGTCCTCAGGGACAGGGGTGAATGAGCAGTTCTTC.

In its sample, this clone was seen once. V gene TRBV5-8 combines with J gene TRBJ2-3, with D hard to call. The germline CDR1 and CDR2 sequences are SGHTS and YDEGEE. The CDR3 is 16 amino acids. The V gene lost 5 bases and the J gene lost 4 bases, with 20 bases spanning the gap. In DNA, the CDR3 is TGTGCCAGCAGTTTTCTCGGCCCTATGAGCCCAGATACGCAGTATTTT. It encodes CASSFLGPMSPDTQYF.

CDR3 DNA sequence: TGTGCCAGCAGCGTTCCCACTAGCGGGGGGATTCAGACGCAGTATTTT. Its protein is CASSVPTSGGIQTQYF. The gene calls are TRBV9 and TRBJ2-3; 12 nucleotides match TRBD2. V shed 2 bases, J shed 9 bases, and the junction held 10 bases outside the gene matches. The germline V gene has CDR1 SGDLS and CDR2 YYNGEE. This CDR3 is 16 amino acids long.

The V and J genes are TRBV5-1 and TRBJ1-1, with D unclear. Germline V gives CDR1 SGHRS, CDR2 YFSETQ. This CDR3 is built from 14 residues. V was trimmed by 0 bases and J by 1 base, leaving 7 bases between them. CDR3 protein: CASSLVPRNTEAFF. The CDR3 DNA follows: TGCGCCAGCAGCTTGGTACCGCGGAACACTGAAGCTTTCTTT.

A single count supports this clone. The V and J genes are TRBV6-5 and TRBJ1-6, with 9 bases lining up with TRBD1. The CDR3 runs to 15 residues. Germline CDR1 is MNHEY and CDR2 is SVGAGI. The V segment lost 6 bases and the J segment 9 bases; nucleotides outside the gene matches: 9. This chain's CDR3 is CASSPGTGSGSPLHF. In DNA, the CDR3 is TGTGCCAGCAGCCCCGGGACAGGGAGCGGTTCACCCCTCCACTTT.

J is TRBJ2-1 and V is TRBV6-5; possibly TRBD2 for D (5 bases). From germline, CDR1 is MNHEY and CDR2 SVGAGI. This CDR3 comprises 12 residues. V dropped 6 bases and J dropped 5 bases, with 8 bases sitting between them. CDR3: CASRKTNNEQFF. Here the CDR3 DNA reads TGTGCCAGCAGGAAGACTAACAATGAGCAGTTCTTC.

In its sample, this clone was seen a few times. V and J are TRBV20-1 and TRBJ1-1; no firm D call. The CDR3 loop spans 11 amino acids. CDR1 DFQATT and CDR2 SNEGSKA come from the germline V gene (reference sequence). Trimming pared 5 bases from V and 5 bases from J, leaving 9 bases between. The CDR3 protein is CSAGLETEAFF. As DNA, the CDR3 is TGCAGTGCTGGACTAGAGACTGAAGCTTTCTTT.